This is a list of T cell receptor beta chains from one sample in a study of blood T cell repertoires in COVID-19. Generated by immunoSEQ multiplex PCR, the TCRdb table keeps only in-frame clones and is missing some. The data show about 97,000 clones, 84% seen once. Sample: peripheral blood. The receptors derive from a man between 35 and 55 years old with active or convalescent COVID-19. CDR3s include the opening cysteine and the closing phenylalanine or tryptophan. A D gene is named only where the DNA matches it firmly. For some rows the clone size is stated as once, few or many, or as a class when expanded; others skip it.

j_call | v_call | clone_size | d_call | cdr3_aa | cdr3_nt
TRBJ1-5 | TRBV6-6 | NA | NA | CASSYSGVHQPQHF | TGTGCCAGCAGTTACTCGGGCGTTCATCAGCCCCAGCATTTT
TRBJ1-1 | TRBV12-3/TRBV12-4 | NA | NA | CASSYQSPEAFF | TGTGCCAGCAGTTATCAGTCTCCTGAAGCTTTCTTT
TRBJ2-3 | TRBV19 | NA | TRBD1 | CASSMLGQGKDTQYF | TGTGCCAGTAGTATGCTGGGACAGGGCAAAGATACGCAGTATTTT
TRBJ2-2 | TRBV7-6 | few | NA | CASSLQGSGTGELFF | TGTGCCAGCAGCCTACAGGGATCCGGCACCGGGGAGCTGTTTTTT
TRBJ1-6 | TRBV5-5 | NA | NA | CASSLGTVLPLHF | TGTGCCAGCAGCTTGGGGACAGTGCTCCCCCTCCACTTT
TRBJ1-3 | TRBV7-2 | NA | NA | CASSSVSGVAGNTIYF | TGTGCCAGCAGCTCCGTCTCGGGGGTAGCTGGAAACACCATATATTTT
TRBJ1-3 | TRBV28 | few | NA | CASGEPGVGNTIYF | TGTGCCAGCGGAGAACCAGGGGTTGGAAACACCATATATTTT
TRBJ1-5 | TRBV19 | NA | NA | CASRQGIFSNQPQHF | TGTGCCAGTAGACAGGGAATCTTTAGCAATCAGCCCCAGCATTTT
TRBJ2-5 | TRBV9 | NA | TRBD2 | CASSVKGTTIQETQYF | TGTGCCAGCAGCGTTAAGGGGACTACCATCCAAGAGACCCAGTACTTC
TRBJ1-2 | TRBV2 | NA | NA | CASSAPGYNYGYTF | TGTGCCAGCAGCGCCCCAGGGTATAACTATGGCTACACCTTC
TRBJ2-1 | TRBV5-1 | NA | TRBD2 | CASSLAATSFHEQFF | TGCGCCAGCAGCTTGGCCGCGACTAGCTTCCATGAGCAGTTCTTC
TRBJ1-3 | TRBV12-5 | NA | TRBD1 | CASGLGQGSGNTIYF | TGTGCTAGTGGTTTGGGACAGGGGTCCGGAAACACCATATATTTT
TRBJ1-5 | TRBV30 | NA | TRBD1 | CAWSVAGGGQPQHF | TGTGCCTGGAGTGTAGCAGGGGGCGGTCAGCCCCAGCATTTT
TRBJ1-2 | TRBV11-1 | NA | NA | CASSLAENYGYTF | TGTGCCAGCAGCTTAGCAGAGAACTATGGCTACACCTTC
TRBJ1-3 | TRBV2 | NA | TRBD1 | CASSLGQGGGNTIYF | TGTGCCAGCAGCCTGGGACAGGGAGGTGGAAACACCATATATTTT
TRBJ2-1 | TRBV7-9 | NA | TRBD2 | CASSRGLAYDNEQFF | TGTGCCAGCAGCCGGGGACTAGCATATGACAATGAGCAGTTCTTC
TRBJ2-5 | TRBV2 | NA | NA | CASSQGGEYQETQYF | TGTGCCAGCAGCCAAGGGGGGGAGTACCAAGAGACCCAGTACTTC
TRBJ1-1 | TRBV7-2 | few | NA | CASSSIRGVTEAFF | TGTGCCAGCAGCTCAATTAGGGGCGTCACTGAAGCTTTCTTT
TRBJ1-6 | TRBV9 | NA | NA | CASSVTQLDSPLHF | TGTGCCAGCAGTGTAACCCAATTAGATTCACCCCTCCACTTT
TRBJ2-5 | TRBV5-1 | NA | TRBD1 | CASSSGTGWETQYF | TGCGCCAGCAGCTCGGGGACAGGGTGGGAGACCCAGTACTTC
TRBJ1-4 | TRBV5-4 | NA | TRBD1 | CASSSGTGSEKLFF | TGTGCCAGCAGCTCCGGGACAGGGAGTGAAAAACTGTTTTTT
TRBJ1-4 | TRBV5-1 | few | NA | CASSLSPSPNEKLFF | TGCGCCAGCAGCTTGAGCCCGAGCCCCAATGAAAAACTGTTTTTT
TRBJ2-3 | TRBV5-1 | NA | NA | CASSFQGLGTDTQYF | TGCGCCAGCAGCTTTCAGGGTCTAGGCACAGATACGCAGTATTTT
TRBJ2-1 | TRBV27 | once | NA | CASSSHGGNEQFF | TGTGCCAGCAGTTCCCATGGAGGCAATGAGCAGTTCTTC
TRBJ2-1 | TRBV3-1/TRBV3-2 | NA | TRBD1 | CASSTRTGSEQFF | TGTGCCAGCAGCACCCGGACAGGGAGTGAGCAGTTCTTC
TRBJ2-2 | TRBV2 | NA | NA | CASSELAANTGELFF | TGTGCCAGCAGTGAATTGGCCGCGAACACCGGGGAGCTGTTTTTT
TRBJ2-1 | TRBV5-1 | NA | TRBD2 | CASSEGLAGYNEQFF | TGCGCCAGCAGCGAGGGACTAGCGGGGTACAATGAGCAGTTCTTC
TRBJ2-5 | TRBV15 | few | NA | CATSLRPGVVETQYF | TGTGCCACCAGCCTTCGGCCAGGGGTGGTAGAGACCCAGTACTTC
TRBJ2-2 | TRBV2 | NA | TRBD1 | CASSPGQGYTGELFF | TGTGCCAGCAGTCCGGGACAGGGCTACACCGGGGAGCTGTTTTTT
TRBJ2-5 | TRBV6-5 | NA | NA | CASTGTGKRETQYF | TGTGCCAGCACGGGTACAGGGAAAAGGGAGACCCAGTACTTC
TRBJ1-5 | TRBV24-1 | NA | NA | CATSGDSSNQPQHF | TGTGCCACCAGTGGTGACAGTAGCAATCAGCCCCAGCATTTT
TRBJ2-7 | TRBV10-3 | NA | TRBD2 | CAISGAGLAEYEQYF | TGTGCCATCAGTGGAGCGGGACTAGCGGAATACGAGCAGTACTTC
TRBJ2-2 | TRBV7-8 | NA | TRBD1 | CASSLGQVRGTGELFF | TGTGCCAGCAGCCTCGGACAGGTTAGGGGGACCGGGGAGCTGTTTTTT
TRBJ2-3 | TRBV3-1/TRBV3-2 | NA | NA | CASSQGEQGGTDTQYF | TGTGCCAGCAGCCAAGGGGAACAGGGAGGGACAGATACGCAGTATTTT
TRBJ2-7 | TRBV18 | NA | NA | CASSPENSYEQYF | TGTGCCAGCTCACCAGAGAATTCCTACGAGCAGTACTTC
TRBJ1-6 | TRBV12-3/TRBV12-4 | NA | NA | CASSNYSPLHF | TGTGCCAGCAGCAACTATTCACCCCTCCACTTT
TRBJ2-7 | TRBV6-5 | NA | TRBD1 | CASRDPGQGFAEQYF | TGTGCCAGCAGAGACCCGGGACAGGGATTCGCCGAGCAGTACTTC
TRBJ2-2 | TRBV18 | NA | TRBD1 | CASSPPGQDTGELFF | TGTGCCAGCTCACCACCGGGACAGGACACCGGGGAGCTGTTTTTT
TRBJ1-1 | TRBV6-6 | few | TRBD1 | CASSYADRGNTEAFF | TGTGCCAGCAGTTACGCGGACAGGGGGAACACTGAAGCTTTCTTT
TRBJ2-1 | TRBV6-4 | NA | TRBD2 | CASSPQRGASYNEQFF | TGTGCCAGCAGTCCTCAGCGGGGGGCGTCCTACAATGAGCAGTTCTTC
TRBJ1-4 | TRBV18 | NA | TRBD1 | CASSPNRAGQGEKLFF | TGTGCCAGCTCACCAAATCGAGCAGGACAGGGGGAAAAACTGTTTTTT
TRBJ2-3 | TRBV7-2 | NA | TRBD2 | CASSFQAGITDTQYF | TGTGCCAGCAGCTTCCAAGCGGGGATCACAGATACGCAGTATTTT
TRBJ1-6 | TRBV5-1 | once | TRBD1 | CASSIDRESSPLHF | TGCGCCAGCAGTATTGACAGGGAGTCTTCACCCCTCCACTTT
TRBJ1-4 | TRBV18 | once | NA | CASSPPGSDEKLFF | TGTGCCAGCTCACCTCCGGGGTCTGATGAAAAACTGTTTTTT
TRBJ2-2 | TRBV3-1/TRBV3-2 | NA | NA | CASSQGGPGELFF | TGTGCCAGCAGCCAGGGCGGGCCCGGGGAGCTGTTTTTT
TRBJ2-4 | TRBV7-2 | NA | NA | CASSLGQGLAKNIQYF | TGTGCCAGCAGCTTAGGGCAGGGATTAGCCAAAAACATTCAGTACTTC
TRBJ1-5 | TRBV27 | NA | NA | CASSSQGTVQPQHF | TGTGCCAGCAGTTCCCAGGGTACGGTTCAGCCCCAGCATTTT
TRBJ2-7 | TRBV12-5 | NA | TRBD2 | CASGPSLAGAPYEQYF | TGTGCTAGTGGTCCCTCGTTAGCGGGGGCCCCCTACGAGCAGTACTTC
TRBJ2-2 | TRBV27 | NA | TRBD1 | CASSPSTGGANTGELFF | TGTGCCAGCAGTCCCTCGACAGGGGGCGCGAACACCGGGGAGCTGTTTTTT
TRBJ1-5 | TRBV5-6 | NA | TRBD1 | CASSSTGDGQPQHF | TGTGCCAGCAGCTCCACAGGGGACGGACAGCCCCAGCATTTT
TRBJ1-2 | TRBV19 | NA | NA | CASSETVNYGYTF | TGTGCCAGTAGCGAAACAGTTAACTATGGCTACACCTTC